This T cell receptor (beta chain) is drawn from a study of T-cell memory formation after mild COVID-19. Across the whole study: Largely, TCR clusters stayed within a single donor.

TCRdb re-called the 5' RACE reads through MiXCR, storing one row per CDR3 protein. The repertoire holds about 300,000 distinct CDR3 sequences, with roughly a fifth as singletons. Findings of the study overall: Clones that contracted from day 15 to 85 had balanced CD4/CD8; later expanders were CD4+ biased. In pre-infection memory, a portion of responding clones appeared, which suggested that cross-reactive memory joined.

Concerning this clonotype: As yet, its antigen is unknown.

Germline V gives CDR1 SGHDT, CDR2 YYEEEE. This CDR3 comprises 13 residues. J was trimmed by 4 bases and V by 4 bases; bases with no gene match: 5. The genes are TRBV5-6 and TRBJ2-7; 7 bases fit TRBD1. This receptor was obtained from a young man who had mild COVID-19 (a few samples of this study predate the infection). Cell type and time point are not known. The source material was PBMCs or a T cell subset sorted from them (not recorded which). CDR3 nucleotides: TGTGCCAGCAGCGGGGACAGATCATACGAGCAGTACGTC. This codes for CASSGDRSYEQYV.